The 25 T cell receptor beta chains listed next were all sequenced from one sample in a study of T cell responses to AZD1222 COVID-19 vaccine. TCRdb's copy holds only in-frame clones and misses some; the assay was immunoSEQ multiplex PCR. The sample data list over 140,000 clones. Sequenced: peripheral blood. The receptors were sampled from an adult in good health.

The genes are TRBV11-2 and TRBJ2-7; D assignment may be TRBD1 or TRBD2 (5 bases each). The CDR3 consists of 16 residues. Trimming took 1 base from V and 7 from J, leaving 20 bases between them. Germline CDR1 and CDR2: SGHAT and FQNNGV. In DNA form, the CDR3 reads TGTGCCAGCAGCTTAGTTTCAGGGTTTTCCCGCGGGGAGCAGTACTTC. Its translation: CASSLVSGFSRGEQYF.

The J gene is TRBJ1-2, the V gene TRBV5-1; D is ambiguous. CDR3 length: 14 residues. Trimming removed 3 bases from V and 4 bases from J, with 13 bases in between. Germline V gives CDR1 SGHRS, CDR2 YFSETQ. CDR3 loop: CASSYRADGYGYTF. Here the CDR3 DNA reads TGCGCCAGCAGCTATCGAGCGGACGGCTATGGCTACACCTTC.

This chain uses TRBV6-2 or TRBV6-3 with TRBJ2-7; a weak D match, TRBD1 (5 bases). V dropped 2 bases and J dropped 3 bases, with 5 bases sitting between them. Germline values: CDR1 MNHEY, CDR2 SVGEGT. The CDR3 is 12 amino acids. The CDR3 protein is CASSYQGYEQYF. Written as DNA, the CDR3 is TGTGCCAGCAGTTACCAGGGCTACGAGCAGTACTTC.

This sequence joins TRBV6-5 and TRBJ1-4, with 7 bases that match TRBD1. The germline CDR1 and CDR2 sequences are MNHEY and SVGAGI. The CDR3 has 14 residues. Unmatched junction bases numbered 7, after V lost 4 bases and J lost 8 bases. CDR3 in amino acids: CASSSQHRGEKLFF. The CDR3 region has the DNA TGTGCCAGCAGTTCCCAACACAGGGGAGAAAAACTGTTTTTT.

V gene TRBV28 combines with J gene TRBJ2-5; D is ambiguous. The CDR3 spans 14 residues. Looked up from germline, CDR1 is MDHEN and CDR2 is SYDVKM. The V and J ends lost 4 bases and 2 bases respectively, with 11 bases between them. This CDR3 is CASSWVSLQETQYF. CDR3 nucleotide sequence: TGTGCCAGCAGTTGGGTGTCGCTACAAGAGACCCAGTACTTC.

CDR3 in DNA: TGTGCCAGCTCACCAGAGCGAAACAGGAATCAGCCCCAGCATTTT. This sequence encodes CASSPERNRNQPQHF. The chain has TRBV18 and TRBJ1-5; weak D call: TRBD1 (5 bases). V lost 2 bases to trimming and J lost 4 bases, with 12 bases between them. The CDR3 is 15 amino acids. Germline assignment: CDR1 KGHSH and CDR2 LQKENI.

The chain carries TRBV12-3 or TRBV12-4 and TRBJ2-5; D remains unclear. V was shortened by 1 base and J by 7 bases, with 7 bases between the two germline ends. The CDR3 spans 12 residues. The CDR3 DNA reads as TGTGCCAGCAGTTTAGGATCTGGGACCCAGTACTTC. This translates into CASSLGSGTQYF.

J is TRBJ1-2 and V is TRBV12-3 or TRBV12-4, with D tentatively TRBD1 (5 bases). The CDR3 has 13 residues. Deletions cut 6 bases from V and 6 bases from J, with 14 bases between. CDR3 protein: CASRKQALNGYTF. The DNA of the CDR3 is TGTGCCAGCAGGAAACAGGCTCTAAATGGCTACACCTTC.

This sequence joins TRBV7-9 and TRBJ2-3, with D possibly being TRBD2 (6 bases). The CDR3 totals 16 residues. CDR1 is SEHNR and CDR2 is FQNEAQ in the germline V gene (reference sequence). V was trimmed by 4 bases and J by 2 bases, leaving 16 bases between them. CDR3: CASSSTTGTDTDTQYF. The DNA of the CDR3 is TGTGCCAGCAGCTCCACAACCGGGACTGACACAGATACGCAGTATTTT.

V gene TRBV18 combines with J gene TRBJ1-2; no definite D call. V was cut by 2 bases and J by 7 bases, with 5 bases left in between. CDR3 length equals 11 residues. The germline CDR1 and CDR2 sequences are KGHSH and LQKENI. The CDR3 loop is CASSPSVGYTF. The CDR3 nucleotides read TGTGCCAGCTCACCATCCGTTGGCTACACCTTC. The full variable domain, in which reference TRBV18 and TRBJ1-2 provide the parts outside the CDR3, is NAGVMQNPRHLVRRRGQEARLRCSPMKGHSHVYWYRQLPEEGLKFMVYLQKENIIDESGMPKERFSAEFPKEGPSILRIQQVVRGDSAAYFCASSPSVGYTFGSGTRLTVV.

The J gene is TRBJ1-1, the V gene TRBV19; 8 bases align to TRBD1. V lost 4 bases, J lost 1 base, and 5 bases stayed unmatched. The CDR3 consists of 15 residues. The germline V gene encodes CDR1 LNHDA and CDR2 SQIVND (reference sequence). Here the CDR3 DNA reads TGTGCCAGTAGTACGACAGGGGACCCGAACACTGAAGCTTTCTTT. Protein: CASSTTGDPNTEAFF.

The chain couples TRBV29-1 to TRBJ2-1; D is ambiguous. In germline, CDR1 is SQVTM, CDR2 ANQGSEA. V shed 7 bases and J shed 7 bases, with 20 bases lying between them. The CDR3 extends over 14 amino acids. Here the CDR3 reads CSGSSELGSNEQFF. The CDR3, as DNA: TGCAGCGGTTCGTCGGAGTTGGGGTCTAATGAGCAGTTCTTC.

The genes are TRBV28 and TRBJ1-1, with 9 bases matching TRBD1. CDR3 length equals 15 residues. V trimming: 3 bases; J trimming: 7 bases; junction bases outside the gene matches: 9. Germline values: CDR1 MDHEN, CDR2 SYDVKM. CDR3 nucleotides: TGTGCCAGCAGTTTCACAGGGGGCCTGTTGGGTGAAGCTTTCTTT. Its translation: CASSFTGGLLGEAFF.

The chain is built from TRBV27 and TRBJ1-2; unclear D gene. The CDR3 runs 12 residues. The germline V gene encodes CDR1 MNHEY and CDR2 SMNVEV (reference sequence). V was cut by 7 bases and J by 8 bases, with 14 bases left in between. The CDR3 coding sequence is TGTGCCAGCAAGCACGGTATCGGGGGCTACACCTTC. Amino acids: CASKHGIGGYTF.

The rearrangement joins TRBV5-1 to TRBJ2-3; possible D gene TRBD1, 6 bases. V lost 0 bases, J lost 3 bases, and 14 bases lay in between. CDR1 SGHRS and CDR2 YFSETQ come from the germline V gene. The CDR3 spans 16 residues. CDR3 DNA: TGCGCCAGCAGCTTGGAGCTGGACAGAACGACAGATACGCAGTATTTT. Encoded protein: CASSLELDRTTDTQYF. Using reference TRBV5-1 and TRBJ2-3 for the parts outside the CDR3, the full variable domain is KAGVTQTPRYLIKTRGQQVTLSCSPISGHRSVSWYQQTPGQGLQFLFEYFSETQRNKGNFPGRFSGRQFSNSRSEMNVSTLELGDSALYLCASSLELDRTTDTQYFGPGTRLTVL.

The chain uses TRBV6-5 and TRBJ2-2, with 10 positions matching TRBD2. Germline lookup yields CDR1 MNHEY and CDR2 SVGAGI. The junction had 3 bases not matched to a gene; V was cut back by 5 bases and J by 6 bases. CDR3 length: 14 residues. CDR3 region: CASSRLAGAGELFF. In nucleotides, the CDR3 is TGTGCCAGCAGTAGGCTAGCGGGGGCCGGGGAGCTGTTTTTT.

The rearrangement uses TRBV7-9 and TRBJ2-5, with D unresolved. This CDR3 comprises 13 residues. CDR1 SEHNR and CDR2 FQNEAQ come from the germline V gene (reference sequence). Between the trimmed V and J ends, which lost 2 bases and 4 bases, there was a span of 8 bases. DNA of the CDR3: TGTGCCAGCAGCTTAACAGTGGCAGAGACCCAGTACTTC. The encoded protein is CASSLTVAETQYF. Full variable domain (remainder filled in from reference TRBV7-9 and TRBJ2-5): DTGVSQNPRHKITKRGQNVTFRCDPISEHNRLYWYRQTLGQGPEFLTYFQNEAQLEKSRLLSDRFSAERPKGSFSTLEIQRTEQGDSAMYLCASSLTVAETQYFGPGTRLLVL.

Here the CDR3 DNA reads TGTGCCAGCAGTTTCCAGACGGTGAACACTGAAGCTTTCTTT. Translation gives CASSFQTVNTEAFF. The V gene is TRBV6-5, the J gene TRBJ1-1; D remains ambiguous. CDR1 MNHEY and CDR2 SVGAGI come from the germline V gene. V shed 4 bases and J shed 0 bases, with 9 bases lying between them. The CDR3 is made up of 14 amino acids.

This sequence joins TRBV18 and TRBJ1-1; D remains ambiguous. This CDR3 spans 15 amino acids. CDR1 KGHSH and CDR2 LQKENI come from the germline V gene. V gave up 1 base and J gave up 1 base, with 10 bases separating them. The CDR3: CASSPRGGANTEAFF. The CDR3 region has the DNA TGTGCCAGCTCACCACGCGGAGGAGCGAACACTGAAGCTTTCTTT.

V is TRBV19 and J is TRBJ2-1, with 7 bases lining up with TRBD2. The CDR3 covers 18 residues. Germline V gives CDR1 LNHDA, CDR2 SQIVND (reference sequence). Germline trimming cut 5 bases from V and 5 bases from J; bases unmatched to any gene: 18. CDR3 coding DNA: TGTGCCAGTAGTGATGGGACGGGACTAACCACCAACAACAATGAGCAGTTCTTC. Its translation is CASSDGTGLTTNNNEQFF.

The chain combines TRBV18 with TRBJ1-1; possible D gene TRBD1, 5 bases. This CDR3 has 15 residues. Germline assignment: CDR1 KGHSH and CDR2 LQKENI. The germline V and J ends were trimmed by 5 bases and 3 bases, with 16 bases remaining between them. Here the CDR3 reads CASSKIQGADTEAFF. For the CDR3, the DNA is TGTGCCAGCTCAAAAATCCAAGGGGCGGACACTGAAGCTTTCTTT.

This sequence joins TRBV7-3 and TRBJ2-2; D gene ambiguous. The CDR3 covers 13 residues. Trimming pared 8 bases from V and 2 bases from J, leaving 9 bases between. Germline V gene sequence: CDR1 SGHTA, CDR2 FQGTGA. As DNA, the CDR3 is TGTGCCAGCTCCCAAGCAAACACCGGGGAGCTGTTTTTT. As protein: CASSQANTGELFF.

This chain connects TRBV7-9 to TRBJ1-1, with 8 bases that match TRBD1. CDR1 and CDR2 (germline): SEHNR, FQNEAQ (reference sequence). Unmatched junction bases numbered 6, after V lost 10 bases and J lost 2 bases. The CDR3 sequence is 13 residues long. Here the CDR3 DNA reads TGTGCCACTACGGACAGGGTTAACACTGAAGCTTTCTTT. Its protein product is CATTDRVNTEAFF.

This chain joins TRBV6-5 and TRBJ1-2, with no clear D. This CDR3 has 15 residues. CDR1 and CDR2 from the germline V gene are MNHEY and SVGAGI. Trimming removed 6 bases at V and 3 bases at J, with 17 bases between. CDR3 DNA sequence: TGTGCCAGCAGGGGTTGGGGAGGGAACGACTATGGCTACACCTTC. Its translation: CASRGWGGNDYGYTF.

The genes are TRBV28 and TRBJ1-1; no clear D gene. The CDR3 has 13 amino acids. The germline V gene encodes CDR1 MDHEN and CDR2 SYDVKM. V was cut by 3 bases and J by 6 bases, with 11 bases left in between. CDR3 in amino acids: CASSLTRVSEAFF. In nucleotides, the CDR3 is TGTGCCAGCAGTTTGACCCGGGTATCTGAAGCTTTCTTT. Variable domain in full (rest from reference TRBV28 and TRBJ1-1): DVKVTQSSRYLVKRTGEKVFLECVQDMDHENMFWYRQDPGLGLRLIYFSYDVKMKEKGDIPEGYSVSREKKERFSLILESASTNQTSMYLCASSLTRVSEAFFGQGTRLTVV.